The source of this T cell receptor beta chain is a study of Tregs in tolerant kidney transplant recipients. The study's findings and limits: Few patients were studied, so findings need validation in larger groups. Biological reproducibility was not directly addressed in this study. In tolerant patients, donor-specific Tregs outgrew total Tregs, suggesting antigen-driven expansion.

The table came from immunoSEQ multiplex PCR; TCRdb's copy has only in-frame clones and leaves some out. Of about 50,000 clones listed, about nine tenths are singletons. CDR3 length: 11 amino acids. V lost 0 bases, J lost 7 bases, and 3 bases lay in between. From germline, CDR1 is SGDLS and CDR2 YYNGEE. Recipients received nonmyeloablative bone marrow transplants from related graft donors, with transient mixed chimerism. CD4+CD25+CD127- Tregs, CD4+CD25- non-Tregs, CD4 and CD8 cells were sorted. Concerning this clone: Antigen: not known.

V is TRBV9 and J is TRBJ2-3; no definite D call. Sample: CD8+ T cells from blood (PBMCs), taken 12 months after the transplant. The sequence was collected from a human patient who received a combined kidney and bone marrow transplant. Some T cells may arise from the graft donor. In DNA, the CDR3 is TGTGCCAGCAGCGTAGACAATACGCAGTATTTT. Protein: CASSVDNTQYF.